This T cell receptor (beta chain) was profiled in a study of cytomegalovirus exposure and HLA in healthy donors. Study-wide points: The classifier was said to identify cytomegalovirus status with high specificity and sensitivity. Later work found most CMV-associated TCR beta chains apparently HLA-restricted. Roughly uniform sequencing depth across donors was assumed, possibly incorrectly. TCR beta V- and J-gene trimming was later associated with a missense DCLRE1C variant.

The PCR made use of 60 Vbeta and 13 Jbeta primers. Some clones are missing from TCRdb's copy, which holds only in-frame ones; the method was immunoSEQ multiplex PCR. The sample includes 150,000 to 200,000 clones, roughly 80% of them seen just once. This clone occurred a few times. The antigen remains unidentified. Other nucleotide sequences in the sample specify the same CDR3. The sequencing sample was made of PBMCs. The sequence came from a man in his forties in good health and CMV-seronegative.

DNA of the CDR3: TGTGCCAGCAGTAGAACGGGAGGGAGCAATCAGCCCCAGCATTTT. It encodes CASSRTGGSNQPQHF. The rearrangement joins TRBV6-1 to TRBJ1-5; D unresolved. Germline loops: CDR1 MNHNS, CDR2 SASEGT. V was trimmed by 5 bases and J by 1 base, leaving 12 bases between them. The CDR3 extends over 15 amino acids.